This T cell receptor (beta chain) originates from a study of cytomegalovirus exposure and HLA in healthy donors (dated by TCRdb to about 2017). About the full investigation: According to a later analysis, the 100 to 150 validation repertoires were produced on the same platform as the 666 repertoires of the first cohort. A separate validation cohort of about 110 different subjects was used in addition to the roughly 620-subject first cohort. The study combined high-throughput TCR immunosequencing, statistical association of individual TCRs with disease status, and machine learning to predict cytomegalovirus infection status. The aim of the study was to test whether cataloging public T cell receptors could identify signatures of past pathogen exposure.

Donors formed part of the validation cohort, which comprised over a hundred subjects and was distinct from the first cohort of fewer than 750 subjects. Receptor amplification or capture employed the immunoSEQ multiplex PCR assay. The original pipeline was this. To diagnose cytomegalovirus status from the catalog of TCR beta chain sequences, a statistical classification framework was built. This immuneACCESS table, as held by TCRdb, lists in-frame sequences with V and J called but not all clones. Of the missing ones, under half trace to an unresolved V gene in checked studies; the others have no known cause. The DNA gave D and trimming, while V, J and clone size come from that table. The sample table records about 250,000 clones; just under 90% of these occur just once. The top ten constitute 2% to 3% of the sample. The CDR3 spans 13 residues, from the cysteine through the phenylalanine. The only DNA kept is the CDR3, 39 bases in frame from the first base. CDR1 and CDR2 were assigned from the germline V gene as MDHEN and SYDVKM. Germline trimming: 6 bases from V, 6 bases from J; junction bases outside gene matches: 6.

Overall study outcomes, separate from this receptor: The authors suggested that the approach could potentially be extended to other disease states and immunological phenotypes. All 120 repertoires were used to score co-occurrence in the validation cohort in a later analysis, because that analysis had no HLA typing for the cohort. Cytomegalovirus status was reported to be diagnosed by the classifier with high specificity and sensitivity in both the original and validation cohorts. Three of the identified cytomegalovirus-associated TCR beta chains were confirmed in vitro to be specific for cytomegalovirus antigens. Of the cluster scores, about 94% were above 0 in a later analysis, which found that TCRs clustered in the first cohort also tended to co-occur in the roughly 130 validation repertoires. In the study, 164 TCR beta chains were listed as associated with cytomegalovirus. While some public TCRs were present in many individuals, most TCR sequences turned up only very rarely across donors.

For this clone: Its antigen remains undetermined. Per-base qualities were not stored, and no clone one base away is much larger.

Here the chain combines TRBV28 and TRBJ1-2, and TRBD1 matches 8 of the central bases. This receptor was taken from a young man in good health and CMV-seronegative. The sequencing input was PBMCs. The CDR3 region reads CASRYRGSNGYTF. The sequenced DNA is TGTGCCAGCAGATACAGGGGGTCCAATGGCTACACCTTC.